Listed here are 25 T cell receptor beta chains from one sample, sequenced in a study of control samples from healthy donors and cancer patients. Profiled with immunoSEQ multiplex PCR; TCRdb holds only in-frame clones, not every one. Of about 120,000 clones in the sample, 85% to 95% were seen once. Sequenced material: PBMCs. The receptor source for this set is a man older than 75 with head and neck cancer.

The chain couples TRBV18 to TRBJ2-7; 7 bases agree with TRBD1. This CDR3 spans 14 amino acids. J lost 5 bases, V lost 6 bases, and 10 bases had no gene match. Germline CDR1 KGHSH, CDR2 LQKENI. The CDR3 DNA sequence: TGTGCCAGCTCTCGCCGGGACAGTAAAAACGAGCAGTACTTC. Translated: CASSRRDSKNEQYF. Based on the CDR3 plus reference TRBV18 and TRBJ2-7, the full variable domain is NAGVMQNPRHLVRRRGQEARLRCSPMKGHSHVYWYRQLPEEGLKFMVYLQKENIIDESGMPKERFSAEFPKEGPSILRIQQVVRGDSAAYFCASSRRDSKNEQYFGPGTRLTVT.

The chain links TRBV4-3 to TRBJ2-7, with 7 bases identical to TRBD1. CDR1 is LGHNA and CDR2 is YSLEER in the germline V gene. This CDR3 has 16 amino acids. The trim removed 1 base at V and 6 bases at J, leaving 12 bases unmatched. CDR3 coding DNA: TGCGCCAGCAGCCAAGGGGGGTCAGGACAGGCGGTCGAGCAGTACTTC. Translating gives CASSQGGSGQAVEQYF.

The chain recombines TRBV19 with TRBJ1-6; TRBD1 aligns across 8 bases. Germline V gene data show CDR1 as LNHDA and CDR2 as SQIVND (reference sequence). The CDR3 loop spans 14 amino acids. The ends lost 4 bases at V and 10 bases at J; junction bases unmatched: 6. The CDR3 loop reads CASSTRQGHSPLHF. CDR3 nucleotides: TGTGCCAGTAGTACAAGACAGGGGCACTCACCCCTCCACTTT.

V usage is TRBV5-6 and J usage is TRBJ1-5; D call uncertain. The V end was cut by 4 bases, the J end by 4 bases, with 9 bases between. The CDR3 consists of 13 residues. The germline CDR1 and CDR2 sequences are SGHDT and YYEEEE. CDR3 coding DNA: TGTGCCAGCAGCCGAGAATTAAATCAGCCCCAGCATTTT. Protein product: CASSRELNQPQHF.

V usage is TRBV3-1 (or the pseudogene TRBV3-2) and J usage is TRBJ1-2; no firm D call. This CDR3 spans 14 amino acids. Germline V gene lookup returns CDR1 LGHDT and CDR2 YNNKEL (reference sequence). V was trimmed by 5 bases and J by 2 bases, leaving 12 bases between them. Here the CDR3 reads CASSFGPTNYGYTF. In DNA form, the CDR3 reads TGTGCCAGCAGCTTCGGGCCGACGAACTATGGCTACACCTTC.

This rearrangement joins TRBV2 to TRBJ1-1; D is possibly TRBD1 (5 bases). Germline-derived CDR1 and CDR2 are SNHLY and FYNNEI. V dropped 7 bases and J dropped 4 bases, with 16 bases sitting between them. CDR3 length: 14 residues. CDR3 loop: CASKPPGRGTEAFF. The CDR3 DNA follows: TGTGCCAGCAAACCCCCAGGGAGGGGCACTGAAGCTTTCTTT.

The chain carries TRBV4-1 and TRBJ1-3; the D is unclear. The CDR3 contains 18 residues. Per the germline V gene, CDR1 is MGHRA and CDR2 is YSYEKL. V shed 0 bases and J shed 2 bases, with 17 bases lying between them. The CDR3 here is CASSQEDYSAAPGNTIYF. In DNA form, the CDR3 reads TGCGCCAGCAGCCAAGAGGACTACAGTGCGGCCCCTGGAAACACCATATATTTT.

The chain recombines TRBV10-1 with TRBJ2-1; D not resolved. Trimming left V 2 bases short and J 8 bases short, with 10 bases between. The CDR3 has 13 amino acids. The germline CDR1 and CDR2 sequences are WNHNN and SYGVQD (reference sequence). The CDR3 DNA sequence: TGCGCCAGCAGTGAGAGCCCGGCGGATGAGCAGTTCTTC. It translates to CASSESPADEQFF.

V usage is TRBV9 and J usage is TRBJ1-2; D gene ambiguous. The V end was cut by 0 bases, the J end by 5 bases, with 5 bases between. CDR1 and CDR2 (germline): SGDLS, YYNGEE. This CDR3 is built from 12 residues. CDR3 in DNA: TGTGCCAGCAGCGTAGGAGGGTATGGCTACACCTTC. It specifies CASSVGGYGYTF.

The chain recombines TRBV12-3 or TRBV12-4 with TRBJ2-2; D is possibly TRBD1 or TRBD2 (5 bases each). Trimming removed 7 bases from V and 6 bases from J, with 6 bases in between. The CDR3 spans 11 residues. CDR3 amino acids: CASMGAGELFF. Here the CDR3 DNA reads TGTGCCAGCATGGGGGCCGGGGAGCTGTTTTTT.

The chain employs TRBV27 and TRBJ2-3, with D possibly being TRBD1 (6 bases). The V gene lost 9 bases and the J gene lost 0 bases, with 16 bases spanning the gap. This CDR3 comprises 15 residues. Germline assignment: CDR1 MNHEY and CDR2 SMNVEV (reference sequence). The CDR3 loop reads CASNHRATSTDTQYF. In DNA form, the CDR3 reads TGTGCCAGTAATCACAGGGCAACTAGCACAGATACGCAGTATTTT.

This chain connects TRBV9 to TRBJ2-7; D uncertain. Germline CDR1 reads SGDLS; CDR2 reads YYNGEE. This CDR3 is 13 amino acids long. The ends were cut back, 4 bases at V and 6 bases at J, with 14 bases in the middle. CDR3 sequence (DNA): TGTGCCAGCAGCTCACACGGTTCGTTCGAGCAGTACTTC. This codes for CASSSHGSFEQYF.

The rearrangement uses TRBV19 and TRBJ1-2; 11 nucleotides line up with TRBD1. The CDR3 totals 14 residues. Per the germline V gene, CDR1 is LNHDA and CDR2 is SQIVND (reference sequence). J lost 3 bases, V lost 6 bases, and 3 bases had no gene match. CDR3: CASRGTGGDYGYTF. The CDR3 DNA sequence: TGTGCCAGTAGGGGGACAGGGGGTGACTATGGCTACACCTTC. The full variable domain, its missing parts supplied by reference TRBV19 and TRBJ1-2, is DGGITQSPKYLFRKEGQNVTLSCEQNLNHDAMYWYRQDPGQGLRLIYYSQIVNDFQKGDIAEGYSVSREKKESFPLTVTSAQKNPTAFYLCASRGTGGDYGYTFGSGTRLTVV.

The V call is TRBV18, the J call TRBJ2-1; D is perhaps TRBD1 or TRBD2 (5 bases each). The CDR3 runs 13 residues. The germline V gene has CDR1 KGHSH and CDR2 LQKENI. V was trimmed by 3 bases and J by 12 bases, leaving 15 bases between them. The DNA for the CDR3 is TGTGCCAGCTCACCTATGAGGGACCCCCGGCAGTTCTTC. This codes for CASSPMRDPRQFF.

This chain connects TRBV9 to TRBJ2-7; D possibly corresponds to TRBD2 (6 bases). Germline CDR1 is SGDLS and CDR2 is YYNGEE. This CDR3 is 14 amino acids long. The CDR3 region is CAYQLGGTVYEQYF. CDR3 nucleotide sequence: TGTGCTTACCAGCTGGGCGGGACCGTCTACGAGCAGTACTTC.

The chain joins TRBV12-3 or TRBV12-4 to TRBJ2-3; D could derive from TRBD1 or TRBD2 (6 bases each). The CDR3 totals 13 residues. V was clipped by 3 bases and J by 6 bases, with 10 bases between them. Here the CDR3 reads CASSLRGEDTQYF. The CDR3 DNA reads as TGTGCCAGCAGTTTGAGGGGGGAGGATACGCAGTATTTT.

The chain carries TRBV6-5 and TRBJ1-3; no clear D. This CDR3 is 14 amino acids long. Germline CDR1 is MNHEY and CDR2 is SVGAGI. The V and J ends lost 0 bases and 2 bases respectively, with 5 bases between them. The CDR3 nucleotides read TGTGCCAGCAGTTACTCAAGGGCTGGAAACACCATATATTTT. It encodes CASSYSRAGNTIYF.

The rearrangement uses TRBV9 and TRBJ1-1; weak D call: TRBD1 (6 bases). Germline CDR1 is SGDLS and CDR2 is YYNGEE. The V end was cut by 4 bases, the J end by 4 bases, with 14 bases between. The CDR3 is made up of 14 amino acids. The CDR3 DNA sequence: TGTGCCAGCAGCCCGATTACAGGGCCCACTGAAGCTTTCTTT. Amino acid sequence: CASSPITGPTEAFF.

The J gene is TRBJ1-5, the V gene TRBV3-1 (or the pseudogene TRBV3-2); TRBD1 matches 12 bases. Germline lookup yields CDR1 LGHDT and CDR2 YNNKEL (reference sequence). Trimming cost V 4 bases and J 7 bases; bases outside gene matches: 17. CDR3 length: 19 amino acids. The DNA for the CDR3 is TGTGCCAGCAGCCCCGCCCCTCGCCCCGGGACAGGGGGCGAACAGCCCCAGCATTTT. Translated, it gives CASSPAPRPGTGGEQPQHF.

This clone was counted between two and nine times. This chain links TRBV6-6 with TRBJ1-5; 7 bases fit TRBD1. This CDR3 has 16 residues. V dropped 5 bases and J dropped 0; count of bases not matched to a gene: 7. Germline loops: CDR1 MNHNY, CDR2 SVGAGI (reference sequence). CDR3 coding DNA: TGTGCCAGCAGTACCCGGGGACAGATTAGCAATCAGCCCCAGCATTTT. Encoded protein: CASSTRGQISNQPQHF.

This clone has more than one count but fewer than ten. The chain is built from TRBV6-5 and TRBJ2-2; D possibly uses TRBD1 or TRBD2 (5 bases each). The CDR3 loop spans 14 amino acids. The ends were cut back, 8 bases at V and 4 bases at J, with 14 bases in the middle. The germline gives CDR1 MNHEY, CDR2 SVGAGI. In nucleotides, the CDR3 is TGTGCCAGCGCTCGGGGCTTTGGCACCGGGGAGCTGTTTTTT. This codes for CASARGFGTGELFF.

The CDR3 sequence: CASSLDGLAGGPRTQYF. For the CDR3, the DNA is TGTGCCAGCAGCTTGGATGGACTAGCGGGGGGGCCTCGGACCCAGTACTTC. The chain carries TRBV5-6 and TRBJ2-5, with 15 bases fitting TRBD2. The CDR3 consists of 17 residues. With 0 bases clipped from V and 7 bases from J, the junction kept 7 bases outside the gene matches. The germline V gene encodes CDR1 SGHDT and CDR2 YYEEEE.

This sequence joins TRBV6-6 and TRBJ1-4; weak D call: TRBD1 (5 bases). CDR1 is MNHNY and CDR2 is SVGAGI in the germline V gene (reference sequence). V was trimmed by 10 bases and J by 6 bases, leaving 18 bases between them. The CDR3 length is 14 residues. CDR3 sequence (DNA): TGTGCCACCGCGGGGGGGTCGATACATGAAAAACTGTTTTTT. Translation: CATAGGSIHEKLFF.

The V and J genes are TRBV19 and TRBJ2-2, with 11 bases that match TRBD2. The CDR3 runs to 17 residues. The germline V gene has CDR1 LNHDA and CDR2 SQIVND (reference sequence). The V gene end was trimmed by 3 bases and the J gene end by 0 bases; junction bases not matched to a gene: 3. This chain's CDR3 is CASSILAGGPNTGELFF. The CDR3 DNA reads TGTGCCAGTAGTATCCTAGCGGGGGGCCCGAACACCGGGGAGCTGTTTTTT.

The chain links TRBV6-5 to TRBJ1-6; TRBD1 matches 8 bases. The trim removed 2 bases at V and 13 bases at J, leaving 10 bases unmatched. In germline, CDR1 is MNHEY, CDR2 SVGAGI. The CDR3 contains 15 residues. The CDR3 here is CASSYRGTGDTPLHF. In DNA form, the CDR3 reads TGTGCCAGCAGTTACCGCGGGACAGGTGATACTCCCCTCCACTTT.